This TCR beta chain was observed in a study of identical twins. Each cDNA held unique molecular identifiers, and template switching gave it a universal primer site. TCRdb independently ran MiXCR on the 5' RACE reads; one entry per CDR3 protein. Of 1.5 million to 2 million distinct CDR3 sequences listed, 32% are singletons. Study observations and caveats: Instead of following the same donors, the conclusions were based on cross-sectional statistical analysis. There is a chance that invariant MAIT and iNKT cells partially muddied zero-insertion analyses.

CDR3 length: 15 residues. With 3 bases removed from V and 0 bases from J, the gap between germline ends came to 10 bases. CDR1 is SGHVS, CDR2 FQNEAQ, per germline. As regards this clonotype: Its target is unknown.

What was sequenced was cord blood. The chain carries TRBV7-8 and TRBJ2-3; D may be TRBD1 (5 bases). The receptor comes from a newborn girl in good health. The CDR3, as DNA: TGTGCCAGCAGCTTTCCCAGGGTTAGCACAGATACGCAGTATTTT. This gives the protein CASSFPRVSTDTQYF.